These T cell receptor beta chains were read from a single sample in a study of cytomegalovirus exposure and HLA in healthy donors. The protocol was immunoSEQ multiplex PCR, while the TCRdb copy is restricted to in-frame clones and leaves out a portion. This table has fewer than 180,000 clones, roughly 80% appearing once. Sequencing was done on a sample of PBMCs. The receptors stem from a human donor in good health. Each CDR3 is given with its conserved first and last residue. D genes are given only for firm matches. Size is omitted from some rows. Given values are once, few, many or a class for expanded clones.

j_call: TRBJ2-3
clone_size: -
d_call: -
v_call: TRBV7-2
cdr3_nt: TGTGCCAGCAGCTTCAGTGTAGGCGGGAGCACAGATACGCAGTATTTT
cdr3_aa: CASSFSVGGSTDTQYF

j_call: TRBJ2-7
clone_size: -
d_call: TRBD1
v_call: TRBV14
cdr3_nt: TGTGCCAGCAGCCAGGGAGCGGGACAGGGGTTGTCCTACGAGCAGTACTTC
cdr3_aa: CASSQGAGQGLSYEQYF

j_call: TRBJ1-5
clone_size: -
d_call: -
v_call: TRBV30
cdr3_nt: TGTGCCTGGAGACCCCAGGGATATAGCAATCAGCCCCAGCATTTT
cdr3_aa: CAWRPQGYSNQPQHF

j_call: TRBJ1-2
clone_size: few
d_call: -
v_call: TRBV6-5
cdr3_nt: TGTGCCAGCAGTACCCGGGGGGGATCCCTCGGCTACACCTTC
cdr3_aa: CASSTRGGSLGYTF

j_call: TRBJ1-1
clone_size: once
d_call: -
v_call: TRBV2
cdr3_nt: TGTGCCAGCACCCAACCGGGAACAGATGAAGCTTTCTTT
cdr3_aa: CASTQPGTDEAFF

j_call: TRBJ2-5
clone_size: -
d_call: -
v_call: TRBV9
cdr3_nt: TGTGCCAGCAGCGTTGGCATTAGAGGGCGTTTAGAAGAGACCCAGTACTTC
cdr3_aa: CASSVGIRGRLEETQYF

j_call: TRBJ2-7
clone_size: -
d_call: TRBD2
v_call: TRBV5-1
cdr3_nt: TGCGCCAGCAGTCACGTCTCACTAGCGGGGGGCCTATTGAAGGGCGAGCAGTACTTC
cdr3_aa: CASSHVSLAGGLLKGEQYF

j_call: TRBJ2-5
clone_size: few
d_call: -
v_call: TRBV5-4
cdr3_nt: TGTGCCAGCAGCTTAGGACCCCGGGACACCCAAGAGACCCAGTACTTC
cdr3_aa: CASSLGPRDTQETQYF

j_call: TRBJ1-2
clone_size: -
d_call: -
v_call: TRBV2
cdr3_nt: TGTGCCAGCAGCAGGGCAGGCCAGCCCTATGGCTACACCTTC
cdr3_aa: CASSRAGQPYGYTF

j_call: TRBJ2-7
clone_size: -
d_call: -
v_call: TRBV28
cdr3_nt: TGTGCCAGCAGTTTAGTGGCAGGAAAATCCTACGAGCAGTACTTC
cdr3_aa: CASSLVAGKSYEQYF

j_call: TRBJ2-7
clone_size: -
d_call: -
v_call: TRBV6-6
cdr3_nt: TGTGCCAGCAGCCACCAACGGGACACCGCCTACGAGCAGTACTTC
cdr3_aa: CASSHQRDTAYEQYF

j_call: TRBJ1-2
clone_size: -
d_call: -
v_call: TRBV19
cdr3_nt: TGTGCCAGTAGCCCCGGGAAAAACTATGGCTACACCTTC
cdr3_aa: CASSPGKNYGYTF

j_call: TRBJ2-6
clone_size: -
d_call: TRBD1
v_call: TRBV7-9
cdr3_nt: TGTGCCAGCACCCTTATCGGGACAGCCTATTCTGGGGCCAACGTCCTGACTTTC
cdr3_aa: CASTLIGTAYSGANVLTF

j_call: TRBJ2-1
clone_size: -
d_call: TRBD2
v_call: TRBV13
cdr3_nt: TGTGCCAGCAGTTCTGGGACTAACACTGGTAATGAGCAGTTCTTC
cdr3_aa: CASSSGTNTGNEQFF

j_call: TRBJ2-5
clone_size: -
d_call: TRBD2
v_call: TRBV5-1
cdr3_nt: TGCGCCAGCAGCTCAGCGGGAGGTCAAGAGACCCAGTACTTC
cdr3_aa: CASSSAGGQETQYF

j_call: TRBJ2-7
clone_size: -
d_call: TRBD1
v_call: TRBV7-2
cdr3_nt: TGTGCCAGCAGCTTACAGGGGGTCGCGCAGTACTTC
cdr3_aa: CASSLQGVAQYF

j_call: TRBJ1-5
clone_size: -
d_call: -
v_call: TRBV27
cdr3_nt: TGTGCCAGCAGTTTTTCCGGGACACATAGCAATCAGCCCCAGCATTTT
cdr3_aa: CASSFSGTHSNQPQHF

j_call: TRBJ2-5
clone_size: -
d_call: -
v_call: TRBV6-5
cdr3_nt: TGTGCCAGCAGTCACCATACAGTTTCCCAAGAGACCCAGTACTTC
cdr3_aa: CASSHHTVSQETQYF

j_call: TRBJ2-7
clone_size: -
d_call: -
v_call: TRBV27
cdr3_nt: TGTGCCAGCAGTCCCGGACAGTTCCCCTACGAGCAGTACTTC
cdr3_aa: CASSPGQFPYEQYF

j_call: TRBJ1-3
clone_size: -
d_call: -
v_call: TRBV5-1
cdr3_nt: TGCGCCAGCAGCTGGAATACAGGGCTGGGGGACTCTGGAAACACCATATATTTT
cdr3_aa: CASSWNTGLGDSGNTIYF

j_call: TRBJ1-6
clone_size: -
d_call: TRBD1
v_call: TRBV7-6
cdr3_nt: TGTGCCAGCAGCGAGTTGACCGGGACAGGAGGGAGGGGGAAAGTCTCACCCCTCCACTTT
cdr3_aa: CASSELTGTGGRGKVSPLHF

j_call: TRBJ2-3
clone_size: -
d_call: -
v_call: TRBV5-6
cdr3_nt: TGTGCCAGCAGCTTGTCCGCCCCCGGGGATACGCAGTATTTT
cdr3_aa: CASSLSAPGDTQYF

j_call: TRBJ1-1
clone_size: -
d_call: -
v_call: TRBV12-2
cdr3_nt: TGTGCAAGTCGCTTAGGTAGGCGGGACAGTGAAGCTTTCTTT
cdr3_aa: CASRLGRRDSEAFF

j_call: TRBJ2-7
clone_size: -
d_call: TRBD2
v_call: TRBV5-6
cdr3_nt: TGTGCCAGCAGCAGAACGGGACTAGCGGGAGGGCCGGGGGCCTACGAGCAGTACTTC
cdr3_aa: CASSRTGLAGGPGAYEQYF

j_call: TRBJ1-6
clone_size: once
d_call: -
v_call: TRBV5-6
cdr3_nt: TGTGCCAGCAGCTTGGCGGGTCCAAGTAATTCACCCCTCCACTTT
cdr3_aa: CASSLAGPSNSPLHF

j_call: TRBJ2-2
clone_size: -
d_call: TRBD1
v_call: TRBV5-8
cdr3_nt: TGTGCCAGCAGCTTGGAGGGGGCGAGGGCCGGGGAGCTGTTTTTT
cdr3_aa: CASSLEGARAGELFF

j_call: TRBJ1-6
clone_size: -
d_call: -
v_call: TRBV7-9
cdr3_nt: TGTGCCAGCAGCTCTTGGGGGGGGGTCCATAATTCACCCCTCCACTTT
cdr3_aa: CASSSWGGVHNSPLHF